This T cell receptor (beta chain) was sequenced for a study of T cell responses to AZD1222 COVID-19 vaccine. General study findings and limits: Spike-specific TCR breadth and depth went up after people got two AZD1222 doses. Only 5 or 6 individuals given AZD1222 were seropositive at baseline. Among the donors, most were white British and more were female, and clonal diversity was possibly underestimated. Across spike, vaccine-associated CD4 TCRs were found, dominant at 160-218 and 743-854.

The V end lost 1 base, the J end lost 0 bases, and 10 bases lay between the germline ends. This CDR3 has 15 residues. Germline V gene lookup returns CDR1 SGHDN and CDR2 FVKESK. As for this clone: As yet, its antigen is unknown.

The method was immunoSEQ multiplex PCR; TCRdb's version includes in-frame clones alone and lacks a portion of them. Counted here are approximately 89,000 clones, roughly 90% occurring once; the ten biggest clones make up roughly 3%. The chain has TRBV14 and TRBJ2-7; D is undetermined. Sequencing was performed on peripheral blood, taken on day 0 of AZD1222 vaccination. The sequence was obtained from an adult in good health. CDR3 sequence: CASSQGWTGSYEQYF. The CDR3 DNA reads TGTGCCAGCAGCCAAGGGTGGACGGGCTCCTACGAGCAGTACTTC.